The next 10 T cell receptor beta chains were all read from a single sample in a study of CD8+ T cells in alopecia areata (dated by TCRdb to between 2017 and 2018). Receptor amplification or capture employed the immunoSEQ multiplex PCR assay. To provide template for TCR sequencing, every sample had RNA extracted and reverse transcribed into cDNA. TCRdb obtained this table from immuneACCESS and retained in-frame rearrangements with V and J assigned. These tables miss some clones; where compared with another copy, unresolved V genes account for less than half of the shortfall, and the remainder is unexplained. The sample table shows about 100,000 clones, and 44% are seen once. The ten largest clones add up to roughly 18% of the sample. Read against the paper, the sample's time point label means: 20 to 30 weeks on oral tofacitinib. This specimen's treatment or condition label, interpreted: oral pan-JAK inhibitor, 5-10 mg twice daily.

The sequencing used CD8+ T cells sorted from blood, collected at week 24, from a patient treated with tofacitinib. These receptor sequences come from a human donor with alopecia areata.

The genes are TRBV4-1 and TRBJ2-1, with 10 bases matching TRBD2. CDR1 and CDR2 (germline): MGHRA, YSYEKL. The CDR3 totals 14 residues. V dropped 4 bases and J dropped 9; count of bases not matched to a gene: 6. CDR3 protein: CASSLSLAGIEQFF. The DNA for the CDR3 is TGCGCCAGCAGCCTTTCACTAGCGGGAATTGAGCAGTTCTTC.

This clone has a handful of counts. The V and J genes are TRBV7-3 and TRBJ1-2; the D gene is possibly TRBD1 (5 bases). The CDR3 totals 15 residues. With 5 bases removed from V and 6 bases from J, the gap between germline ends came to 19 bases. CDR1 SGHTA and CDR2 FQGTGA come from the germline V gene. CDR3 amino acids: CASSPATAIRDGYTF. The CDR3 bases are TGTGCCAGCAGCCCCGCGACAGCCATCAGGGATGGCTACACCTTC.

V gene TRBV27 combines with J gene TRBJ2-1; 10 bases align to TRBD1. Trimming cost V 2 bases and J 2 bases; bases outside gene matches: 0. This CDR3 spans 15 amino acids. Germline CDR1 and CDR2: MNHEY and SMNVEV (reference sequence). The CDR3 region is CASSLGQGAYNEQFF. DNA of the CDR3: TGTGCCAGCAGTTTAGGACAGGGGGCCTACAATGAGCAGTTCTTC.

This chain joins TRBV7-9 and TRBJ2-3; 11 bases align to TRBD1. The germline CDR1 and CDR2 sequences are SEHNR and FQNEAQ (reference sequence). The CDR3 consists of 15 residues. Germline trimming cut 5 bases from V and 5 bases from J; bases unmatched to any gene: 6. CDR3 in DNA: TGTGCCAGCAGCAGCGGACAGGGGGCGCAAGATACGCAGTATTTT. It codes for CASSSGQGAQDTQYF.

The chain uses TRBV7-3 and TRBJ2-3, with D perhaps matching TRBD1 or TRBD2 (6 bases each). CDR3 length: 15 residues. Trimming left V 3 bases short and J 6 bases short, with 16 bases between. From germline, CDR1 is SGHTA and CDR2 FQGTGA. CDR3 protein: CASSFTGLEGDTQYF. The CDR3 nucleotides read TGTGCCAGCAGCTTTACAGGGTTGGAGGGGGATACGCAGTATTTT.

DNA for the CDR3: TGTGCCAGCAGCGTAGGGGCAGCGGCCTACAATGAGCAGTTCTTC. Translating gives CASSVGAAAYNEQFF. The chain combines TRBV9 with TRBJ2-1, with D possibly matching TRBD2 (5 bases). The CDR3 length is 15 residues. Germline CDR1 and CDR2: SGDLS and YYNGEE. Between the trimmed V and J ends, which lost 0 bases and 2 bases, there was a span of 9 bases.

V gene TRBV4-1 combines with J gene TRBJ2-7; D not certain. Germline V gene data show CDR1 as MGHRA and CDR2 as YSYEKL. V lost 3 bases to trimming and J lost 2 bases, with 5 bases between them. CDR3 size: 12 residues. The CDR3 is CASSHGPYEQYF. As DNA, the CDR3 is TGCGCCAGCAGCCACGGCCCCTACGAGCAGTACTTC.

This chain uses TRBV21-1 with TRBJ2-3; TRBD1 is taken as the D call from the table, unchecked against the DNA. TRBV21-1 is a recognized pseudogene. The CDR3 sequence is 11 residues long. This chain's CDR3 is CAGQGTDTQYF. The CDR3 DNA sequence: TGTGCCGGGCAGGGAACAGATACGCAGTATTTT.

In this sample, this clone turned up a few times. The chain recombines TRBV5-1 with TRBJ2-1, with 7 positions matching TRBD1. This CDR3 comprises 14 residues. Losses at the gene ends were 2 bases for V and 7 bases for J; bases not matched to a gene: 6. The V gene's germline CDR1 is SGHRS and CDR2 YFSETQ. CDR3 nucleotide sequence: TGCGCCAGCAGCTTCGGGACAGCCCCTAATGAGCAGTTCTTC. It is translated as CASSFGTAPNEQFF.

This clone was recorded at least ten times. The DNA for the CDR3 is TGTGCCAGTAGTATGTATCGGGAATCCCAGCATTTT. Translation gives CASSMYRESQHF. V is TRBV19 and J is TRBJ1-5; D uncertain. The CDR3 loop spans 12 amino acids. Trimming removed 3 bases at V and 11 bases at J, with 11 bases between. Germline V gives CDR1 LNHDA, CDR2 SQIVND (reference sequence).